Below, 2 T cell receptor beta chains from the same sample are listed, as sequenced in a study of T-cell memory formation after mild COVID-19 (dated by TCRdb to the early 2020s). The library relied on 5' RACE. TCRdb records Illumina NovaSeq 6000 as the sequencer. TCRdb handled the public reads itself, with Q25 trimming in fastp and clone calling in MiXCR, and kept productive beta chains. A single entry per CDR3 protein holds the most common genes and DNA from its merged rows. This sample gives around 200,000 distinct CDR3 sequences in total; 15% to 20% of them show up just once. The ten biggest clones cover more than 3% of the sample. Sequencing was done on a sample of PBMCs or a T cell subset sorted from them (not recorded which). These receptors were collected from a man aged 18 to 30 who had mild COVID-19 (a few samples of this study predate the infection). The sample titles of this study are shuffled in the database, so cell type and time point are left out; the donor was told from shared clones.

The chain uses TRBV5-1 and TRBJ2-2; D ambiguous. The CDR3 runs 15 residues. V dropped 1 base and J dropped 4 bases, with 11 bases sitting between them. CDR1 and CDR2 from the germline V gene are SGHRS and YFSETQ. This CDR3 is CASSLTGASTGELFF. In nucleotides, the CDR3 is TGCGCCAGCAGCTTGACCGGCGCGAGCACCGGGGAGCTGTTTTTT. Based on the CDR3 plus reference TRBV5-1 and TRBJ2-2, the full variable domain is KAGVTQTPRYLIKTRGQQVTLSCSPISGHRSVSWYQQTPGQGLQFLFEYFSETQRNKGNFPGRFSGRQFSNSRSEMNVSTLELGDSALYLCASSLTGASTGELFFGEGSRLTVL.

This clonotype was seen once. The CDR3 does not end in the conserved phenylalanine or tryptophan, so this is likely a read error. The rearrangement links TRBV6-1 to TRBJ2-1; 14 nucleotides align to TRBD2. The V segment lost 6 bases and the J segment 2 bases; nucleotides outside the gene matches: 9. This CDR3 region has 18 residues. Per the germline V gene, CDR1 is MNHNS and CDR2 is SASEGT. CDR3 amino acids: CASSRGGLAGVAYNEQFL. In DNA form, the CDR3 reads TGTGCCAGCAGCCGTGGGGGACTAGCGGGGGTGGCCTACAATGAGCAGTTCTTA.